A single sample gave rise to the 18 T cell receptor beta chains below, sequenced in a study of cytomegalovirus exposure and HLA in healthy donors. Using immunoSEQ multiplex PCR, the repertoire was profiled, and TCRdb retains in-frame clones only, with some absent. The sample consists of 150,000 to 200,000 clones, 86% of them appearing once. What was sequenced was PBMCs. The receptors stem from a woman in her late teens or twenties in good health and CMV-seronegative.

The chain carries TRBV5-1 and TRBJ2-3, with D maybe TRBD1 (6 bases). The germline V and J ends were trimmed by 2 bases and 0 bases, with 10 bases remaining between them. The CDR3 has 15 residues. Germline-derived CDR1 and CDR2 are SGHRS and YFSETQ. This CDR3 reads CASSLGGYSTDTQYF. The CDR3 nucleotides read TGCGCCAGCAGCTTAGGGGGTTATAGCACAGATACGCAGTATTTT.

V and J are TRBV6-5 and TRBJ2-4; weak D call: TRBD2 (5 bases). CDR1 is MNHEY, CDR2 SVGAGI, per germline. The CDR3 extends over 14 amino acids. Trimming left V 5 bases short and J 0 bases short, with 8 bases between. The CDR3 is CASSARGAKNIQYF. The CDR3 DNA is TGTGCCAGCAGTGCACGGGGAGCCAAAAACATTCAGTACTTC.

The gene calls are TRBV9 and TRBJ2-2; TRBD2 might be the D (7 bases). The CDR3 length is 15 residues. Germline V gene sequence: CDR1 SGDLS, CDR2 YYNGEE. V shed 0 bases and J shed 3 bases, with 9 bases lying between them. The CDR3 nucleotides are TGTGCCAGCAGCGTAGGCGGGGGCTACACCGGGGAGCTGTTTTTT. This encodes CASSVGGGYTGELFF. The full variable domain, in which reference TRBV9 and TRBJ2-2 provide the parts outside the CDR3, is DSGVTQTPKHLITATGQRVTLRCSPRSGDLSVYWYQQSLDQGLQFLIQYYNGEERAKGNILERFSAQQFPDLHSELNLSSLELGDSALYFCASSVGGGYTGELFFGEGSRLTVL.

This clone has only a few counts. The rearrangement joins TRBV2 to TRBJ2-4; TRBD2 matches at 7 bases. The germline V gene encodes CDR1 SNHLY and CDR2 FYNNEI. Unmatched junction bases numbered 13, after V lost 6 bases and J lost 2 bases. The CDR3 is 17 residues long. The CDR3 bases are TGTGCCAGCAGCGACGGGACTATCTCCCTCACCAAAAACATTCAGTACTTC. Its translation is CASSDGTISLTKNIQYF.

The V and J genes are TRBV6-1 and TRBJ1-5; no clear D gene. V gave up 1 base and J gave up 1 base, with 11 bases separating them. Germline-derived CDR1 and CDR2 are MNHNS and SASEGT. There are 16 residues in the CDR3. The chain's CDR3 is CASSEGRRGSNQPQHF. DNA of the CDR3: TGTGCCAGCAGTGAAGGAAGACGCGGAAGCAATCAGCCCCAGCATTTT.

The chain carries TRBV9 and TRBJ2-1; a weak D match, TRBD1 (6 bases). This CDR3 region has 15 residues. V dropped 3 bases and J dropped 0 bases, with 10 bases sitting between them. Per the germline V gene, CDR1 is SGDLS and CDR2 is YYNGEE. The CDR3 nucleotides are TGTGCCAGCAGCGCCCAGGGGAGCTCCTACAATGAGCAGTTCTTC. Protein product: CASSAQGSSYNEQFF.

A remark on this clone: Additional DNA sequences in this sample encode the identical CDR3. CDR3 in amino acids: CSVESGNEQYF. CDR3 sequence (DNA): TGCAGCGTTGAATCCGGGAACGAGCAGTACTTC. The rearrangement joins TRBV29-1 to TRBJ2-7; D possibly corresponds to TRBD2 (5 bases). Germline V gene lookup returns CDR1 SQVTM and CDR2 ANQGSEA. V was trimmed by 2 bases and J by 5 bases, leaving 7 bases between them. The CDR3 consists of 11 residues.

This chain joins TRBV5-1 and TRBJ1-3; D perhaps matches TRBD1 (5 bases). The CDR3 spans 16 residues. The V end was cut by 3 bases, the J end by 0 bases, with 13 bases between. The germline CDR1 and CDR2 sequences are SGHRS and YFSETQ. DNA for the CDR3: TGCGCCAGCAGCTGGGGGGTAACGAACTCTGGAAACACCATATATTTT. Encoded protein: CASSWGVTNSGNTIYF.

The rearrangement links TRBV5-1 to TRBJ2-2; perhaps TRBD2 as D (5 bases). Trimming pared 6 bases from V and 5 bases from J, leaving 17 bases between. Germline V lookup: CDR1 SGHRS, CDR2 YFSETQ. This CDR3 comprises 15 residues. This chain's CDR3 is CASNINRGRTGELFF. In DNA form, the CDR3 reads TGCGCCAGCAACATTAACAGAGGGCGTACCGGGGAGCTGTTTTTT.

V usage is TRBV30 and J usage is TRBJ2-1, with D possibly being TRBD1 (8 bases). The CDR3 loop spans 16 amino acids. Trimming removed 4 bases from V and 4 bases from J, with 20 bases in between. Germline V gene sequence: CDR1 GTSNPN, CDR2 SVGIG (reference sequence). CDR3 residues: CAWTQFGQGGYNEQFF. CDR3 in DNA: TGTGCCTGGACCCAATTCGGACAGGGAGGGTACAATGAGCAGTTCTTC.

This clone came up once. The chain has TRBV29-1 and TRBJ1-1; 7 positions match TRBD1. V was clipped by 6 bases and J by 4 bases; unmatched bases: 11. Germline CDR1 is SQVTM and CDR2 is ANQGSEA. This CDR3 region has 14 residues. CDR3 nucleotide sequence: TGCAGCGTAGTGCCGACAGGGTTTAGCACTGAAGCTTTCTTT. This translates into CSVVPTGFSTEAFF.

CDR3 residues: CASSPAGGTQYF. CDR3 sequence (DNA): TGTGCCAGCTCTCCCGCCGGGGGGACCCAGTACTTC. The chain is built from TRBV7-9 and TRBJ2-5; a possible D gene is TRBD2 (6 bases). V lost 8 bases and J 7 bases, leaving 14 bases between the germline ends. The CDR3 sequence is 12 residues long. Germline CDR1 is SEHNR and CDR2 is FQNEAQ (reference sequence).

This clone has more than one count but fewer than ten. This sequence joins TRBV21-1 and TRBJ1-1; the D segment call TRBD1 is taken from the table without a DNA check. TRBV21-1 is an annotated pseudogene. This CDR3 comprises 14 residues. The CDR3 reads CASSEGQAHTEAFF. The CDR3 nucleotides are TGTGCCAGCAGCGAGGGACAGGCGCACACTGAAGCTTTCTTT.

V and J are TRBV5-1 and TRBJ2-7; D might be TRBD1 (6 bases). With 1 base removed from V and 5 bases from J, the gap between germline ends came to 25 bases. Germline V gene lookup returns CDR1 SGHRS and CDR2 YFSETQ. The CDR3 spans 18 residues. The chain's CDR3 is CASSLRGIEGVLEDEQYF. The CDR3 nucleotides are TGCGCCAGCAGCTTGAGGGGGATAGAAGGGGTTTTGGAGGACGAGCAGTACTTC. The full variable domain, with the rest looked up from reference TRBV5-1 and TRBJ2-7, is KAGVTQTPRYLIKTRGQQVTLSCSPISGHRSVSWYQQTPGQGLQFLFEYFSETQRNKGNFPGRFSGRQFSNSRSEMNVSTLELGDSALYLCASSLRGIEGVLEDEQYFGPGTRLTVT.

The V gene is TRBV5-6, the J gene TRBJ2-3, with a possible D match to TRBD2 (5 bases). Germline CDR1 SGHDT, CDR2 YYEEEE. Deletions cut 2 bases from V and 3 bases from J, with 13 bases between. The CDR3 is 15 residues long. CDR3 bases: TGTGCCAGCAGCTTCGGGGTATTATCAACAGATACGCAGTATTTT. This encodes CASSFGVLSTDTQYF.

The chain couples TRBV5-1 to TRBJ2-5; D not certain. From germline, CDR1 is SGHRS and CDR2 YFSETQ. Trimming took off 1 base at V and 4 bases at J, with 11 bases between the two ends. The CDR3 has 14 residues. The CDR3 reads CASSLQPLGETQYF. The DNA for the CDR3 is TGCGCCAGCAGCTTGCAACCCCTAGGAGAGACCCAGTACTTC.

J is TRBJ2-3 and V is TRBV4-2; 12 bases agree with TRBD2. Germline CDR1 and CDR2: LGHNA and YNFKEQ. The CDR3 is made up of 19 amino acids. After removal of 0 bases from V and 0 bases from J, the junction contained 7 bases not matched to a gene. The CDR3 sequence is CASSQEFMGLAGSTDTQYF. The CDR3 DNA follows: TGTGCCAGCAGCCAAGAGTTTATGGGACTAGCGGGCAGCACAGATACGCAGTATTTT.

The J gene is TRBJ2-1, the V gene TRBV5-1, with 11 bases aligning to TRBD2. The V gene end was trimmed by 7 bases and the J gene end by 6 bases; junction bases not matched to a gene: 6. Germline CDR1 reads SGHRS; CDR2 reads YFSETQ. CDR3 length: 14 residues. In DNA form, the CDR3 reads TGCGCCAGCGGCCCGGGACTAGCGGCCAATGAGCAGTTCTTC. Its protein is CASGPGLAANEQFF. Complete variable domain (other parts from reference TRBV5-1 and TRBJ2-1): KAGVTQTPRYLIKTRGQQVTLSCSPISGHRSVSWYQQTPGQGLQFLFEYFSETQRNKGNFPGRFSGRQFSNSRSEMNVSTLELGDSALYLCASGPGLAANEQFFGPGTRLTVL.